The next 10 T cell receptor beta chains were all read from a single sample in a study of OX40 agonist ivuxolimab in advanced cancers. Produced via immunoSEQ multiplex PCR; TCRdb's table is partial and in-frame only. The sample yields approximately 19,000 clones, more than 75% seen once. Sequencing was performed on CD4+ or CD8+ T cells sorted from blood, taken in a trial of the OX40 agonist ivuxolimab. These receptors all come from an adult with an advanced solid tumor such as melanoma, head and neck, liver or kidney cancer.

This CDR3 reads CASTANEQFF. CDR3 DNA: TGTGCCAGCACGGCCAATGAGCAGTTCTTC. This rearrangement joins TRBV2 to TRBJ2-1; D remains unclear. Between the trimmed V and J ends, which lost 7 bases and 6 bases, there was a span of 4 bases. Looked up from germline, CDR1 is SNHLY and CDR2 is FYNNEI. The CDR3 is made up of 10 amino acids.

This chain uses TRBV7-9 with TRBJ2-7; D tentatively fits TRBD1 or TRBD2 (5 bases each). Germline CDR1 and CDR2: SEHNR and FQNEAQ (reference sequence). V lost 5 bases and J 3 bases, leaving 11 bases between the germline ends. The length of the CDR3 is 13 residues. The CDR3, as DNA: TGTGCCAGCAGCCCATGGGACGGCTACGAGCAGTACTTC. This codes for CASSPWDGYEQYF.

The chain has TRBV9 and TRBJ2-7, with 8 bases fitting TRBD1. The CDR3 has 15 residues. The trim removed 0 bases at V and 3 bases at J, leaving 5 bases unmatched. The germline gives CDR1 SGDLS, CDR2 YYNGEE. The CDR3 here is CASSVGAGGVYEQYF. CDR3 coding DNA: TGTGCCAGCAGCGTAGGGGCAGGGGGCGTCTACGAGCAGTACTTC.

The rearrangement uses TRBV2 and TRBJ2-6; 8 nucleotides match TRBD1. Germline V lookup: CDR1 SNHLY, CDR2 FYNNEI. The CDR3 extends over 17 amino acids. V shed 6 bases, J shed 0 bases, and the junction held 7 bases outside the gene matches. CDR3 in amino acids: CASRGDRTRSGANVLTF. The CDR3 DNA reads TGTGCCAGCAGGGGGGACAGGACTCGCTCTGGGGCCAACGTCCTGACTTTC.

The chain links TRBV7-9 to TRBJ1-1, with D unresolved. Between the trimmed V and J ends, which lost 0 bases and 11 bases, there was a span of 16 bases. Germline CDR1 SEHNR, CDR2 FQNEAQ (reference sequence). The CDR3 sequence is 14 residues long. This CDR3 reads CASSLAGLPRVAFF. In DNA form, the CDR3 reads TGTGCCAGCAGCTTAGCAGGACTCCCCCGGGTGGCTTTCTTT.

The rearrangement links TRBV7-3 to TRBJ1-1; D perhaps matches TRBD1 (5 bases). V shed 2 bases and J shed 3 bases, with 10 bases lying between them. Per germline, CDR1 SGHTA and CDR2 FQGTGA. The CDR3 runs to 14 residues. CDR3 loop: CASSLSGGDTEAFF. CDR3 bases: TGTGCCAGCAGCTTATCTGGGGGTGACACTGAAGCTTTCTTT. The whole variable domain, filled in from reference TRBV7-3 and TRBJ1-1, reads GAGVSQTPSNKVTEKGKYVELRCDPISGHTALYWYRQSLGQGPEFLIYFQGTGAADDSGLPNDRFFAVRPEGSVSTLKIQRTERGDSAVYLCASSLSGGDTEAFFGQGTRLTVV.

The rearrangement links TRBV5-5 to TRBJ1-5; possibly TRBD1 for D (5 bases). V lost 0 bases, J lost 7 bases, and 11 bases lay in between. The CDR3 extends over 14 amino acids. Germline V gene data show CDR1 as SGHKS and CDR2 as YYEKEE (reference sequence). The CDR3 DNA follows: TGTGCCAGCAGCTTGGGGCAGGGCTTCCAGCCCCAGCATTTT. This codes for CASSLGQGFQPQHF.

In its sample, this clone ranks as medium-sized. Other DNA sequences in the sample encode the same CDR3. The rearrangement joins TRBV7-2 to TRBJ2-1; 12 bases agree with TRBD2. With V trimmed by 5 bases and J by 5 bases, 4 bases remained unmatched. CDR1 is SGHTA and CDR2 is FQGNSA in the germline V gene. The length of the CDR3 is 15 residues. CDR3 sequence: CASSAGLAGNNEQFF. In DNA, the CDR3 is TGTGCCAGCAGCGCCGGACTAGCGGGGAACAATGAGCAGTTCTTC.

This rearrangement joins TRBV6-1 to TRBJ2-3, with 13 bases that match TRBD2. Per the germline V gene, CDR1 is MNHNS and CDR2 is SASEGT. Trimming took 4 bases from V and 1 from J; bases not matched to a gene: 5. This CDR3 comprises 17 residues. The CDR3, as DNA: TGTGCCAGCAGTGCCCGGACTAGCGGGAGTGGCACAGATACGCAGTATTTT. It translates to CASSARTSGSGTDTQYF.

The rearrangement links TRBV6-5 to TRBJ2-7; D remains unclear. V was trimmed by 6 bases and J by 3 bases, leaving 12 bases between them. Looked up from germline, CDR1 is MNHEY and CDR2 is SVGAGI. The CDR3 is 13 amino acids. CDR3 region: CASSLNRNYEQYF. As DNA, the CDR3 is TGTGCCAGCAGCCTCAACCGTAACTACGAGCAGTACTTC.